A selection of T cell receptor beta chains follows, all from one sample in a study of blood T cell repertoires in COVID-19. Sequencing used immunoSEQ multiplex PCR; TCRdb keeps in-frame clones, though not all of them. The sample records approximately 120,000 clones, about four fifths being singletons. The sequencing input was peripheral blood. The receptors were sampled from a man aged 30-40 years with COVID-19, enrolled during active disease. CDR3s include the opening cysteine and the closing phenylalanine or tryptophan. A D gene is named only where the DNA matches it firmly. Clone size is stated in some rows and not others, as once, few, many or a class when expanded.

>TRBV2|.|TRBJ1-1|TRBD1
CASSGQGTVTEAFF
TGTGCCAGCAGTGGACAGGGTACGGTCACTGAAGCTTTCTTT
>TRBV10-3|.|TRBJ1-6|.
CAIRGEGLSSPLHF
TGTGCCATCAGGGGGGAGGGGCTAAGTTCACCCCTCCACTTT
>TRBV7-8|.|TRBJ1-5|TRBD1
CASSLASTGGGNQPQHF
TGTGCCAGCAGCTTAGCGTCGACAGGGGGCGGCAATCAGCCCCAGCATTTT
>TRBV11-2|once|TRBJ1-2|TRBD1
CASSLVGTGVGYTF
TGTGCCAGCAGCTTAGTTGGGACAGGGGTCGGCTACACCTTC
>TRBV28|once|TRBJ1-5|TRBD1
CASMGRQGHQPQHF
TGTGCCAGCATGGGGAGACAGGGCCATCAGCCCCAGCATTTT
>TRBV7-2|.|TRBJ1-6|.
CASTHDLKTPLHF
TGTGCCAGCACCCATGACTTAAAAACACCCCTCCACTTT
>TRBV4-2|.|TRBJ1-1|.
CASSQENWMGGVGTEAFF
TGTGCCAGCAGCCAAGAAAATTGGATGGGGGGTGTCGGCACTGAAGCTTTCTTT
>TRBV7-8|.|TRBJ1-4|TRBD1
CASSRDRVSDEKLFF
TGTGCCAGCAGTCGGGACAGGGTTTCGGATGAAAAACTGTTTTTT
>TRBV7-9|few|TRBJ2-7|TRBD1
CASSSWTGDTLYEQYF
TGTGCCAGCAGCTCGTGGACAGGGGACACCCTCTACGAGCAGTACTTC
>TRBV13|.|TRBJ2-1|TRBD2
CASSLLSISGGANEQFF
TGTGCCAGCAGCTTATTGTCAATAAGCGGGGGGGCCAATGAGCAGTTCTTC
>TRBV11-2|.|TRBJ2-7|.
CASSLGVGDYEQYF
TGTGCCAGCAGCTTAGGCGTAGGGGACTACGAGCAGTACTTC
>TRBV18|.|TRBJ1-1|.
CASSLLQELNTEAFF
TGTGCCAGCTCACTACTACAGGAGCTGAACACTGAAGCTTTCTTT
>TRBV30|.|TRBJ2-3|TRBD2
CAWSVSGGSTDTQYF
TGTGCCTGGAGTGTTAGCGGGGGGAGTACAGATACGCAGTATTTT
>TRBV5-5|.|TRBJ2-2|TRBD2
CASSRIAGGDTGELFF
TGTGCCAGCAGCCGTATAGCGGGAGGTGACACCGGGGAGCTGTTTTTT
>TRBV30|.|TRBJ2-2|.
CACPRATGELFF
TGTGCCTGTCCCAGGGCCACCGGGGAGCTGTTTTTT
>TRBV7-9|.|TRBJ2-7|.
CASSHSTPTRDNSYEQYF
TGTGCCAGCAGCCATTCCACCCCCACTCGGGACAACTCCTACGAGCAGTACTTC
>TRBV30|few|TRBJ2-7|TRBD2
CAWSNLAGELREQYF
TGTGCCTGGAGCAACCTAGCGGGAGAGTTGAGGGAGCAGTACTTC
>TRBV9|.|TRBJ2-1|.
CASSVVGRHHNEQFF
TGTGCCAGCAGCGTAGTGGGCCGCCACCACAATGAGCAGTTCTTC
>TRBV5-1|.|TRBJ2-2|.
CASSLGSANTGELFF
TGCGCCAGCAGCTTGGGTTCAGCGAACACCGGGGAGCTGTTTTTT
>TRBV30|.|TRBJ2-1|.
CAWSGAGWEQFF
TGTGCCTGGAGTGGGGCGGGATGGGAGCAGTTCTTC
>TRBV24-1|.|TRBJ2-1|TRBD2
CATSDLLAGPNEQFF
TGTGCCACCAGTGACTTACTAGCGGGACCTAATGAGCAGTTCTTC
>TRBV3-1/TRBV3-2|.|TRBJ2-3|TRBD2
CASSSRLAGGGTDTQYF
TGTGCCAGCAGCTCTAGACTAGCGGGTGGGGGCACAGATACGCAGTATTTT
>TRBV7-3|.|TRBJ2-2|TRBD1
CASSSQGTGELFF
TGTGCCAGCAGCTCACAGGGGACCGGGGAGCTGTTTTTT
>TRBV6-5|.|TRBJ2-3|TRBD1
CASSYSWAGGDTQYF
TGTGCCAGCAGTTACTCATGGGCAGGGGGAGATACGCAGTATTTT
>TRBV28|.|TRBJ1-5|.
CASSLLDLGGGQGNQPQHF
TGTGCCAGCAGTTTACTGGACCTTGGGGGGGGGCAAGGGAATCAGCCCCAGCATTTT
>TRBV27|once|TRBJ2-7|TRBD1
CASSLTGTAYEQYF
TGTGCCAGCAGTTTAACCGGGACAGCCTACGAGCAGTACTTC
>TRBV5-1|.|TRBJ1-6|TRBD1
CASSYGQELSSPLHF
TGCGCCAGCAGCTACGGACAGGAGCTTTCTTCACCCCTCCACTTT
>TRBV20-1|.|TRBJ2-7|.
CSASWTLYEQYF
TGCAGTGCTAGTTGGACACTTTACGAGCAGTACTTC
>TRBV5-8|.|TRBJ2-2|.
CASITLQANTGELFF
TGTGCCAGCATCACGCTACAGGCGAACACCGGGGAGCTGTTTTTT
>TRBV28|once|TRBJ2-7|.
CASSNPGLSYEQYF
TGTGCCAGCAGTAACCCCGGTCTAAGCTACGAGCAGTACTTC
>TRBV9|.|TRBJ2-7|.
CASSVGGDTSYEQYF
TGTGCCAGCAGCGTAGGAGGGGACACCAGCTACGAGCAGTACTTC
>TRBV2|.|TRBJ2-1|.
CASSGGDEQFF
TGTGCCAGCAGTGGGGGGGATGAGCAGTTCTTC
>TRBV4-2|.|TRBJ2-7|TRBD1
CASSQDGAGGLDYEQYF
TGTGCCAGCAGCCAAGATGGGGCAGGGGGCCTAGATTACGAGCAGTACTTC
>TRBV14|.|TRBJ1-1|.
CASSLRRGETEAFF
TGTGCCAGCAGCCTTCGTCGGGGGGAAACTGAAGCTTTCTTT
>TRBV5-1|.|TRBJ2-2|.
CASSFVEGDTGELFF
TGCGCCAGCAGCTTTGTAGAGGGGGACACCGGGGAGCTGTTTTTT
>TRBV6-5|once|TRBJ2-3|TRBD1
CASSNRDRGRDTQYF
TGTGCCAGCAGTAACCGGGACAGGGGGAGGGATACGCAGTATTTT
>TRBV28|few|TRBJ2-7|TRBD1
CASSLPRQGRYEQYF
TGTGCCAGCAGTTTACCTCGACAGGGGCGCTACGAGCAGTACTTC
>TRBV5-6|.|TRBJ2-1|TRBD2
CASSLGAGPGGEQFF
TGTGCCAGCAGCTTGGGAGCGGGGCCTGGGGGTGAGCAGTTCTTC
>TRBV9|.|TRBJ1-4|.
CASSLQGSNEKLFF
TGTGCCAGCAGCCTACAGGGTTCCAATGAAAAACTGTTTTTT
>TRBV7-9|.|TRBJ2-7|.
CASSYNYEQYF
TGTGCCAGCAGCTACAACTACGAGCAGTACTTC
>TRBV7-2|.|TRBJ1-4|.
CASSSRGTGVGKLFF
TGTGCCAGCAGCTCGCGCGGGACGGGGGTCGGGAAACTGTTTTTT
>TRBV5-1|once|TRBJ1-5|.
CASSYSGGQFNQPQHF
TGCGCCAGCAGTTATTCCGGTGGACAGTTCAATCAGCCCCAGCATTTT
>TRBV7-2|once|TRBJ2-1|.
CASSAQLAEYNEQFF
TGTGCCAGCAGCGCCCAATTAGCGGAATACAATGAGCAGTTCTTC
>TRBV19|.|TRBJ2-5|TRBD2
CASSTSGSIVETQYF
TGTGCCAGTAGTACTAGCGGGAGTATTGTAGAGACCCAGTACTTC
>TRBV6-5|many|TRBJ2-7|TRBD2
CASNLAGLANEQYF
TGTGCCAGCAACCTCGCGGGACTAGCGAACGAGCAGTACTTC
>TRBV21-1|.|TRBJ1-2|.
CASNSRGRYYGYTF
TGTGCCAGCAACTCGCGGGGTCGTTACTATGGCTACACCTTC
>TRBV28|once|TRBJ2-1|.
CASSVRGTYNEQFF
TGTGCCAGCAGTGTCCGGGGAACGTACAATGAGCAGTTCTTC
>TRBV30|.|TRBJ1-6|TRBD1
CAWSRRRDSNSPLHF
TGTGCCTGGAGCCGACGCCGGGACAGCAATTCACCCCTCCACTTT
>TRBV5-4|.|TRBJ2-2|.
CASSHRDFGNTGELFF
TGTGCCAGCTCCCACAGGGATTTCGGGAACACCGGGGAGCTGTTTTTT
>TRBV11-1|few|TRBJ1-1|.
CASSPQGSFTEAFF
TGTGCCAGCAGCCCTCAGGGTTCTTTCACTGAAGCTTTCTTT
>TRBV6-5|many|TRBJ1-2|.
CASSYSVGSDYGYTF
TGTGCCAGCAGTTACTCTGTGGGGAGTGACTATGGCTACACCTTC
>TRBV28|.|TRBJ1-2|TRBD1
CASSSPGTVDWGYTF
TGTGCCAGCAGTTCCCCCGGGACAGTGGACTGGGGCTACACCTTC
>TRBV9|once|TRBJ2-7|TRBD1
CASSEGTEDEQYF
TGTGCCAGCAGCGAAGGGACAGAGGACGAGCAGTACTTC
>TRBV7-3|.|TRBJ1-5|.
CASSLRTSQPQHF
TGTGCCAGCAGCCTAAGGACAAGCCAGCCCCAGCATTTT
>TRBV10-3|.|TRBJ2-1|.
CADKGHLYNEQFF
TGTGCCGACAAGGGACACCTCTACAATGAGCAGTTCTTC
>TRBV19|.|TRBJ1-5|TRBD1
CASSLGTGNQPQHF
TGTGCCAGTAGTCTGGGGACAGGCAATCAGCCCCAGCATTTT
>TRBV15|.|TRBJ1-2|TRBD1
CATSRAQGALIYGYTF
TGTGCCACCAGCAGGGCACAGGGGGCGTTAATCTATGGCTACACCTTC
>TRBV29-1|.|TRBJ1-2|TRBD1
CSVEDFDRARIDGYTF
TGCAGCGTTGAAGACTTCGACAGGGCCCGAATTGATGGCTACACCTTC
>TRBV9|.|TRBJ2-1|TRBD2
CASSVIAGVNNEQFF
TGTGCCAGCAGTGTCATAGCGGGAGTGAACAATGAGCAGTTCTTC